The 11 T cell receptor beta chains below were found in one sample sequenced in a study of Tregs in tolerant kidney transplant recipients. The table came from immunoSEQ multiplex PCR; TCRdb's copy has only in-frame clones and leaves some out. Of around 74,000 clones in the sample, about 98% were seen once. Sequences were derived from CD4+ T cells from blood, sampled before the transplant. The receptors derive from a human donor who received a combined kidney and bone marrow transplant.

The chain couples TRBV30 to TRBJ1-2; D remains unclear. Germline V lookup: CDR1 GTSNPN, CDR2 SVGIG (reference sequence). V lost 4 bases to trimming and J lost 4 bases, with 13 bases between them. The CDR3 sequence is 13 residues long. The CDR3 reads CAWTPPVVYGYTF. Written as DNA, the CDR3 is TGTGCCTGGACTCCTCCCGTTGTCTATGGCTACACCTTC. The entire variable domain, with the rest obtained from reference TRBV30 and TRBJ1-2, is as follows: SQTIHQWPATLVQPVGSPLSLECTVEGTSNPNLYWYRQAAGRGLQLLFYSVGIGQISSEVPQNLSASRPQDRQFILSSKKLLLSDSGFYLCAWTPPVVYGYTFGSGTRLTVV.

V gene TRBV15 combines with J gene TRBJ2-7; 7 bases fit TRBD2. Trimming cost V 0 bases and J 6 bases; bases outside gene matches: 5. Germline V gives CDR1 LNHNV, CDR2 YYDKDF (reference sequence). The CDR3 sequence is 14 residues long. The CDR3 bases are TGTGCCACCAGCAGAGATCCCGTAGCGGGCGAGCAGTACTTC. This codes for CATSRDPVAGEQYF.

The chain joins TRBV7-3 to TRBJ1-1; weak D call: TRBD1 (5 bases). Germline loops: CDR1 SGHTA, CDR2 FQGTGA. The length of the CDR3 is 14 residues. The V gene lost 0 bases and the J gene lost 3 bases, with 8 bases spanning the gap. The CDR3 loop reads CASSLTRGDTEAFF. The CDR3 region has the DNA TGTGCCAGCAGCTTAACACGGGGGGACACTGAAGCTTTCTTT.

The chain combines TRBV5-4 with TRBJ2-5, with 14 bases lining up with TRBD2. J was trimmed by 7 bases and V by 4 bases; bases with no gene match: 9. Germline lookup yields CDR1 SGHNT and CDR2 YYREEE (reference sequence). This CDR3 is 16 amino acids long. This chain's CDR3 is CASSLGGLAGDGTQYF. In DNA, the CDR3 is TGTGCCAGCAGCCTAGGGGGACTAGCGGGAGATGGGACCCAGTACTTC. Complete variable domain (other parts from reference TRBV5-4 and TRBJ2-5): ETGVTQSPTHLIKTRGQQVTLRCSSQSGHNTVSWYQQALGQGPQFIFQYYREEENGRGNFPPRFSGLQFPNYSSELNVNALELDDSALYLCASSLGGLAGDGTQYFGPGTRLLVL.

The chain uses TRBV7-9 and TRBJ1-2; 7 bases map to TRBD1. CDR1 and CDR2 from the germline V gene are SEHNR and FQNEAQ (reference sequence). The CDR3 contains 13 residues. The V and J ends lost 7 bases and 3 bases, in that order; junction bases with no gene match: 5. This chain's CDR3 is CASKRDRYYGYTF. Written as DNA, the CDR3 is TGTGCCAGCAAACGGGACAGATACTATGGCTACACCTTC.

CDR3 amino acids: CASSYTRGRTGGYETQYF. DNA for the CDR3: TGTGCCAGCAGTTACACCCGAGGCCGGACAGGGGGTTACGAGACCCAGTACTTC. The V and J genes are TRBV27 and TRBJ2-5; 10 nucleotides align to TRBD1. CDR1 is MNHEY, CDR2 SMNVEV, per germline (reference sequence). V lost 4 bases and J lost 5; bases outside the gene matches: 16. CDR3 length: 18 residues.

This rearrangement joins TRBV27 to TRBJ2-7, with 7 bases aligning to TRBD1. The germline CDR1 and CDR2 sequences are MNHEY and SMNVEV (reference sequence). V lost 3 bases, J lost 4 bases, and 3 bases stayed unmatched. This CDR3 has 13 residues. CDR3 sequence: CASSFHRGYEQYF. In nucleotides, the CDR3 is TGTGCCAGCAGTTTCCACAGGGGTTACGAGCAGTACTTC.

The chain links TRBV13 to TRBJ2-3; 8 bases map to TRBD1. The CDR3 extends over 16 amino acids. Germline trimming cut 0 bases from V and 2 bases from J; bases unmatched to any gene: 4. Germline loops: CDR1 PRHDT, CDR2 FYEKMQ (reference sequence). CDR3 residues: CASSLGTGDNTDTQYF. The CDR3 coding sequence is TGTGCCAGCAGCTTAGGGACAGGGGACAACACAGATACGCAGTATTTT. Together with reference TRBV13 and TRBJ2-3, the CDR3 gives the full variable domain: AAGVIQSPRHLIKEKRETATLKCYPIPRHDTVYWYQQGPGQDPQFLISFYEKMQSDKGSIPDRFSAQQFSDYHSELNMSSLELGDSALYFCASSLGTGDNTDTQYFGPGTRLTVL.

The chain combines TRBV2 with TRBJ2-1; TRBD2 aligns across 14 bases. There are 16 residues in the CDR3. After removal of 6 bases from V and 2 bases from J, the junction contained 3 bases not matched to a gene. The germline V gene encodes CDR1 SNHLY and CDR2 FYNNEI. The chain's CDR3 is CASRGGLAGAYNEQFF. The CDR3 bases are TGTGCCAGCAGAGGGGGACTAGCGGGGGCCTACAATGAGCAGTTCTTC.

The rearrangement uses TRBV18 and TRBJ1-3; tentatively, D is TRBD1 (5 bases). CDR3 length: 16 residues. V dropped 1 base and J dropped 3 bases, with 13 bases sitting between them. CDR1 and CDR2 (germline): KGHSH, LQKENI. The CDR3 sequence: CASSPQGGADGNTIYF. For the CDR3, the DNA is TGTGCCAGCTCACCACAAGGAGGGGCGGATGGAAACACCATATATTTT. Drawing the rest from reference TRBV18 and TRBJ1-3, the complete variable domain is NAGVMQNPRHLVRRRGQEARLRCSPMKGHSHVYWYRQLPEEGLKFMVYLQKENIIDESGMPKERFSAEFPKEGPSILRIQQVVRGDSAAYFCASSPQGGADGNTIYFGEGSWLTVV.

V and J are TRBV7-6 and TRBJ1-3, with D possibly matching TRBD1 (6 bases). Germline CDR1 reads SGHVS; CDR2 reads FNYEAQ. The CDR3 contains 15 residues. The V gene lost 2 bases and the J gene lost 1 base, with 9 bases spanning the gap. Written as DNA, the CDR3 is TGTGCCAGCAGCTTACCGACAGGTTCTGGAAACACCATATATTTT. Amino acids: CASSLPTGSGNTIYF. The complete variable domain, with remaining parts taken from reference TRBV7-6 and TRBJ1-3, reads GAGVSQSPRYKVTKRGQDVALRCDPISGHVSLYWYRQALGQGPEFLTYFNYEAQQDKSGLPNDRFSAERPEGSISTLTIQRTEQRDSAMYRCASSLPTGSGNTIYFGEGSWLTVV.